These 32 T cell receptor beta chains originate from one sample sequenced in a study of tumor and adjacent non-tumor tissue in lung cancer. The library came from three nested PCR rounds adapted from ARM-PCR protocols. TCRdb ran MiXCR on the multiplex PCR reads and lists one entry per CDR3 protein. The sample includes about 76,000 distinct CDR3 sequences, 65% to 75% seen only once; the top ten take 10% to 15%. RNA was extracted from bulk tissue without any cell sorting. Specimen: lung tumor tissue. These receptors were obtained from a woman in her 70s with non-small cell lung cancer.

Note on this clonotype: In this CDR3 the conserved last residue, phenylalanine or tryptophan, is missing, so a read error is likely. This rearrangement joins TRBV6-2 or TRBV6-3 to TRBJ2-1; 7 nucleotides align to TRBD1. The length of the CDR3 is 15 residues. The germline gives CDR1 MNHEY, CDR2 SVGEGT. The CDR3 nucleotides are TGTGCGAGCAGGGGGAGCGGTAGGGCCGGAGGTGAGCAGTTCTTA. This encodes CASRGSGRAGGEQFL.

To note about this clonotype: A junction boundary mismatches the germline segment, possibly from a read error. The chain joins TRBV29-1 to TRBJ2-7; TRBD1 matches 10 bases. This CDR3 has 13 amino acids. Germline V gives CDR1 SQVTM, CDR2 ANQGSEA. The CDR3 nucleotides read TGCAGCGTCAGCGACAGGGGGCTCGGCGAGCAGTACTTT. Translating it yields CSVSDRGLGEQYF.

For this clonotype: At one end the junction does not follow the germline gene, possibly because of a read error. The V and J genes are TRBV6-1 and TRBJ2-1; 9 nucleotides match TRBD2. The germline V gene encodes CDR1 MNHNS and CDR2 SASEGT. The CDR3 runs to 15 residues. CDR3 in DNA: TGTGTCAGCAGTGAATTCCGACTAGCGGTGACTGAGCAGTTCTTC. Amino acids: CVSSEFRLAVTEQFF.

To note about this clonotype: The CDR3 does not end in the conserved phenylalanine or tryptophan, so this is likely a read error. The V call is TRBV7-8, the J call TRBJ1-5; perhaps TRBD1 as D (5 bases). Germline V CDR1 and CDR2: SGHVS, FQNEAQ. The CDR3 has 15 amino acids. The CDR3 DNA sequence: TGTGCCAGCAGCCAAACCCCGGGGCCCAATCGGCCCCAGCATTAT. Protein sequence: CASSQTPGPNRPQHY.

This rearrangement joins TRBV20-1 to TRBJ1-1; D is uncertain. Germline lookup yields CDR1 DFQATT and CDR2 SNEGSKA (reference sequence). The ends were cut back, 3 bases at V and 6 bases at J, with 11 bases in the middle. This CDR3 comprises 12 residues. CDR3 loop: CSARGIVAEAFF. Written as DNA, the CDR3 is TGCAGTGCTAGGGGGATCGTCGCTGAAGCTTTCTTT.

The rearrangement links TRBV20-1 to TRBJ2-5; 11 nucleotides agree with TRBD2. The V segment lost 0 bases and the J segment 5 bases; nucleotides outside the gene matches: 5. CDR3 length equals 15 residues. Germline lookup yields CDR1 DFQATT and CDR2 SNEGSKA (reference sequence). CDR3 bases: TGCAGTGCTAGAGATCCCTTAGCGGGAGGGGAGACCCAGTACTTC. This sequence encodes CSARDPLAGGETQYF.

Worth noting for this clonotype: One end of the junction is discordant with germline, which a read error may explain. The V call is TRBV4-1, the J call TRBJ2-6; weak D call: TRBD1 (7 bases). This CDR3 region has 17 residues. Germline loops: CDR1 MGHRA, CDR2 YSYEKL. The DNA for the CDR3 is TGTGCCAACAGCCAGGGGGACTGGAGCTCTGGGGCCAACGTCCTGACTTTC. The encoded protein is CANSQGDWSSGANVLTF.

This clonotype is termed medium-sized. J is TRBJ2-1 and V is TRBV12-3 or TRBV12-4; D might be TRBD2 (5 bases). CDR3 length: 17 residues. V was shortened by 11 bases and J by 0 bases, with 23 bases between the two germline ends. For the CDR3, the DNA is TGTGCCGGCACCACCGAGGACTCGCTATACTCCTACAATGAGCAGTTCTTC. Translating it yields CAGTTEDSLYSYNEQFF.

A note on this clonotype: Mismatch with germline at one junction end may stem from a read error. The V call is TRBV28, the J call TRBJ2-7, with 8 bases lining up with TRBD2. Germline V gene lookup returns CDR1 MDHEN and CDR2 SYDVKM. This CDR3 spans 14 amino acids. CDR3 sequence (DNA): TGTGTCAGCAGCCGGGGGGGCTCCTCCTACGAGCAGTACTTC. It codes for CVSSRGGSSYEQYF.

About this clonotype itself: At one end, the junction sequence differs from germline, possibly due to a read error. J is TRBJ2-5 and V is TRBV29-1; possible D gene TRBD2, 5 bases. The germline CDR1 and CDR2 sequences are SQVTM and ANQGSEA. The CDR3 is 14 amino acids. CDR3 in amino acids: CSVEGRDLGRTQYF. The CDR3 DNA follows: TGCAGTGTTGAAGGACGGGATCTTGGAAGGACCCAGTACTTC.

Points on this clonotype: Its ends do not fully match the called genes, so a read error is possible. The genes are TRBV29-1 and TRBJ2-1; TRBD2 is a possible D gene (5 bases). CDR1 and CDR2 from the germline V gene are SQVTM and ANQGSEA. The CDR3 consists of 12 residues. The CDR3 DNA is TGCAGCGTTGAGAGGGTGTACAATGAGCAGTTCTTT. This gives the protein CSVERVYNEQFF.

This chain uses TRBV20-1 with TRBJ2-5; D is unclear. The V gene's germline CDR1 is DFQATT and CDR2 SNEGSKA (reference sequence). The ends were cut back, 1 base at V and 1 base at J, with 7 bases in the middle. This CDR3 is built from 13 residues. This CDR3 is CSARGGGQETQYF. The DNA for the CDR3 is TGCAGTGCTAGAGGCGGTGGCCAAGAGACCCAGTACTTC.

This clonotype was recorded many times. The chain recombines TRBV5-1 with TRBJ2-1; maybe TRBD2 (6 bases). This CDR3 comprises 16 residues. Germline CDR1 and CDR2: SGHRS and YFSETQ. V dropped 1 base and J dropped 0 bases, with 11 bases sitting between them. The CDR3 region has the DNA TGCGCCAGCAGCTTGCCGCGGGGAGACTCCTACAATGAGCAGTTCTTC. It specifies CASSLPRGDSYNEQFF.

For this clonotype: With a much larger clone just one base away, this may be a read error. The J gene is TRBJ2-5, the V gene TRBV20-1, with D possibly being TRBD2 (5 bases). Germline values: CDR1 DFQATT, CDR2 SNEGSKA (reference sequence). This CDR3 is built from 15 residues. The CDR3 coding sequence is TGCAATGCTAAACCCACTAGAGAGCTCCAAGAGACCCAGTACTTC. Protein sequence: CNAKPTRELQETQYF.

The chain employs TRBV29-1 and TRBJ2-7; D gene ambiguous. The CDR3 consists of 11 residues. Per germline, CDR1 SQVTM and CDR2 ANQGSEA. With 2 bases removed from V and 8 bases from J, the gap between germline ends came to 10 bases. The CDR3 region is CSVESEFKQYF. CDR3 coding DNA: TGCAGCGTTGAAAGTGAATTCAAGCAGTACTTC.

The V gene is TRBV11-2, the J gene TRBJ2-3; 15 nucleotides match TRBD2. The CDR3 length is 17 residues. V gave up 3 bases and J gave up 4 bases; unmatched junction bases: 5. From germline, CDR1 is SGHAT and CDR2 FQNNGV. CDR3 bases: TGTGCCAGCAGCTTGGGACTAGCGGGGGGCGGCGCAGATACGCAGTATTTT. The encoded protein is CASSLGLAGGGADTQYF. The variable domain in full, completed from reference TRBV11-2 and TRBJ2-3, reads EAGVAQSPRYKIIEKRQSVAFWCNPISGHATLYWYQQILGQGPKLLIQFQNNGVVDDSQLPKDRFSAERLKGVDSTLKIQPAKLEDSAVYLCASSLGLAGGGADTQYFGPGTRLTVL.

This chain connects TRBV24-1 to TRBJ1-5; D unresolved. This CDR3 spans 15 amino acids. Germline assignment: CDR1 KGHDR and CDR2 SFDVKD. V lost 2 bases and J lost 7, with 14 bases in between. The CDR3 DNA reads TGTGCCACCAGTGATTCGGAGAGGGAGGGACAGCCCCAGCATTTT. This translates into CATSDSEREGQPQHF.

Details on this clonotype: This is likely a read error, given that the CDR3 carries no conserved phenylalanine or tryptophan at its end. The limits of the CDR3 on the DNA are not certain, so only TCRdb's listed CDR3 is given. V and J are TRBV4-2 and TRBJ2-3; the D segment call TRBD2 is taken from the table without a DNA check. The CDR3 length equals 13 residues, ends included. Germline loops: CDR1 LGHNA, CDR2 YNFKEQ. CDR3 in amino acids: CASSQESGGPLYS.

This clonotype has at least ten counts. The chain is built from TRBV10-3 and TRBJ1-5, with a possible D match to TRBD1 (6 bases). V lost 4 bases and J lost 4, with 14 bases in between. The CDR3 has 15 amino acids. Germline CDR1 ENHRY, CDR2 SYGVKD. The DNA for the CDR3 is TGTGCCATCAGTGCCTACCGGGACAAAAATCAGCCCCAGCATTTT. Translation: CAISAYRDKNQPQHF.

Worth noting for this clonotype: At one end the junction does not follow the germline gene, possibly because of a read error. The J gene is TRBJ2-3, the V gene TRBV7-8; D gene ambiguous. CDR1 is SGHVS and CDR2 is FQNEAQ in the germline V gene. The CDR3 loop spans 15 amino acids. CDR3 in amino acids: CASSHERSRTDKQYF. DNA of the CDR3: TGTGCCAGTAGCCACGAAAGGAGTAGAACAGATAAGCAGTATTTT.

As to this clonotype: An end of the junction differs from the germline gene, which may be a read error. The rearrangement links TRBV12-3 or TRBV12-4 to TRBJ2-1, with 7 bases lining up with TRBD2. This CDR3 contains 16 residues. Here the CDR3 reads CASSLRGGRDYNEQLF. DNA of the CDR3: TGTGCCAGCAGTCTCCGTGGCGGGAGAGATTACAATGAGCAGTTATTC.

This chain uses TRBV4-1 with TRBJ1-5, with D unresolved. The CDR3 totals 15 residues. Per the germline V gene, CDR1 is MGHRA and CDR2 is YSYEKL. The V gene lost 3 bases and the J gene lost 5 bases, with 14 bases spanning the gap. CDR3 nucleotide sequence: TGCGCCAGCAGCCAGTCGAGAAGCACGGATCAGCCCCAGCATTTT. Translated: CASSQSRSTDQPQHF.

On this clonotype: The junction departs from the called germline gene at one end, perhaps through a read error. The chain carries TRBV28 and TRBJ2-7; no reliable D call. CDR3 length: 13 residues. CDR1 is MDHEN, CDR2 SYDVKM, per germline. The CDR3: CACSLLPSYVQYF. The CDR3 DNA reads as TGTGCCTGCAGTTTATTACCATCCTACGTGCAGTACTTC.

This clonotype was detected ten times or more. The J gene is TRBJ1-2, the V gene TRBV10-3; TRBD1 matches at 7 bases. Germline-derived CDR1 and CDR2 are ENHRY and SYGVKD. The J segment lost 8 bases and the V segment lost 0 bases, leaving 18 bases of the junction unmatched. The CDR3 runs to 18 residues. The CDR3 DNA reads as TGTGCCATCAGTGAGTCAAGGAAGACAGGGCGGTCCGATGAGGGCTACACCTTC. It is translated as CAISESRKTGRSDEGYTF.

On this clonotype: At one boundary the junction diverges from the germline segment, which might be a read error. The V and J genes are TRBV29-1 and TRBJ2-1; TRBD2 might be the D (6 bases). The CDR3 runs 12 residues. Germline V gene lookup returns CDR1 SQVTM and CDR2 ANQGSEA. DNA of the CDR3: TGCAGAGTTGAAGAGGCCGGGAGTGAGCAGTTCTTC. It yields the protein CRVEEAGSEQFF.

This clonotype was counted once. Since no conserved phenylalanine or tryptophan closes the CDR3, a read error is the likely cause. This rearrangement joins TRBV4-1 to TRBJ2-1; D is possibly TRBD2 (6 bases). The CDR3 consists of 16 residues. Per germline, CDR1 MGHRA and CDR2 YSYEKL. The CDR3 here is CASSEVAESSYNEQFL. CDR3 coding DNA: TGCGCCAGCAGCGAGGTAGCGGAGAGCTCCTACAATGAACAGTTCTTA.

On this clonotype: Germline is not matched at one junction end, which may reflect a read error. This chain uses TRBV11-1 with TRBJ2-1; 8 nucleotides agree with TRBD2. The CDR3 is 16 residues long. The germline gives CDR1 SGHAT, CDR2 FQDESV (reference sequence). CDR3 nucleotide sequence: TGCGCCAGCAGCTTAGTCCTAGCGGGCCTGTACAATGAGCAGCTCTTC. It translates to CASSLVLAGLYNEQLF. Based on the CDR3 plus reference TRBV11-1 and TRBJ2-1, the full variable domain is EAEVAQSPRYKITEKSQAVAFWCDPISGHATLYWYRQILGQGPELLVQFQDESVVDDSQLPKDRFSAERLKGVDSTLKIQPAELGDSAMYLCASSLVLAGLYNEQLFGPGTRLTVL.

The chain is built from TRBV4-2 and TRBJ2-3; TRBD2 aligns across 9 bases. This CDR3 is 15 amino acids long. V was clipped by 7 bases and J by 6 bases; unmatched bases: 11. Per the germline V gene, CDR1 is LGHNA and CDR2 is YNFKEQ. The CDR3, as DNA: TGTGCCAGCAACCAGGAGTACAGCGGGAGGGATACGCAGTATTTT. This sequence encodes CASNQEYSGRDTQYF.

Concerning this clonotype itself: Sequence at one end of the junction differs from germline and may be a read error. This chain links TRBV12-3 or TRBV12-4 with TRBJ2-7; D unclear. This CDR3 is 11 amino acids long. The CDR3 sequence: CATSSTYGQYF. DNA of the CDR3: TGTGCCACCAGTTCGACCTACGGGCAGTACTTC.

In this sample, this clonotype turned up many times. This rearrangement joins TRBV5-6 to TRBJ1-6; D is uncertain. V was trimmed by 3 bases and J by 7 bases, leaving 5 bases between them. The CDR3 is 12 residues long. Germline CDR1 reads SGHDT; CDR2 reads YYEEEE. The CDR3: CASSSINSPLHF. The CDR3 DNA reads as TGTGCCAGCAGCTCCATCAATTCACCCCTCCACTTT.

This clonotype was seen once. At one of its ends the junction is not consistent with the germline gene, which may arise from a read error. This chain connects TRBV5-4 to TRBJ2-2; a weak D match, TRBD2 (5 bases). The V gene's germline CDR1 is SGHNT and CDR2 YYREEE (reference sequence). This CDR3 contains 16 residues. The CDR3 DNA reads TGTGTCAGCATCTTGGCCATGGGAGTCAATACCGGGGAGCTGTTTTTT. Protein: CVSILAMGVNTGELFF. The complete variable domain, with remaining parts taken from reference TRBV5-4 and TRBJ2-2, reads ETGVTQSPTHLIKTRGQQVTLRCSSQSGHNTVSWYQQALGQGPQFIFQYYREEENGRGNFPPRFSGLQFPNYSSELNVNALELDDSALYLCVSILAMGVNTGELFFGEGSRLTVL.

About this clonotype itself: Relative to the germline gene, one junction end is altered; a read error may explain this. The V and J genes are TRBV5-4 and TRBJ2-2; the match to TRBD2 covers 8 bases. CDR1 and CDR2 from the germline V gene are SGHNT and YYREEE (reference sequence). The CDR3 contains 16 residues. CDR3 residues: CASNLRAGGNTGELLF. The CDR3 DNA is TGTGCCAGCAACCTCCGGGCGGGAGGTAACACCGGGGAGCTGTTGTTT.